This T cell receptor (beta chain) was recovered during a study of OX40 agonist ivuxolimab in advanced cancers. At the level of the study: Ivuxolimab, an agonist antibody against OX40 (CD134), was given to patients.

Sampled blood was obtained at baseline, cycle 4 day 1, and cycle 7 day 1. Details on this clone: No antigen is known for it.

Here immunoSEQ multiplex PCR was the method, and the copy in TCRdb shows in-frame clones only, minus some. The profile shows around 26,000 clones, approximately 90% of them singletons. Study-wide results and limits: Expansion of clones was among the lowest in partial responders at 0.1-3.0 mg/kg.

The TCR originated in an adult with an advanced solid tumor such as melanoma, head and neck, liver or kidney cancer. Sequenced here: CD4+ or CD8+ T cells sorted from blood, sampled in a trial of the OX40 agonist ivuxolimab.

The CDR3 is CASEYRGGRSSPLHF. The CDR3 coding sequence is TGTGCCAGCGAGTACCGGGGGGGCCGAAGTTCACCCCTCCACTTT. This chain joins TRBV5-4 and TRBJ1-6; D is perhaps TRBD1 (6 bases). The CDR3 length is 15 residues. Germline values: CDR1 SGHNT, CDR2 YYREEE (reference sequence). The V and J ends lost 7 bases and 9 bases respectively, with 20 bases between them.